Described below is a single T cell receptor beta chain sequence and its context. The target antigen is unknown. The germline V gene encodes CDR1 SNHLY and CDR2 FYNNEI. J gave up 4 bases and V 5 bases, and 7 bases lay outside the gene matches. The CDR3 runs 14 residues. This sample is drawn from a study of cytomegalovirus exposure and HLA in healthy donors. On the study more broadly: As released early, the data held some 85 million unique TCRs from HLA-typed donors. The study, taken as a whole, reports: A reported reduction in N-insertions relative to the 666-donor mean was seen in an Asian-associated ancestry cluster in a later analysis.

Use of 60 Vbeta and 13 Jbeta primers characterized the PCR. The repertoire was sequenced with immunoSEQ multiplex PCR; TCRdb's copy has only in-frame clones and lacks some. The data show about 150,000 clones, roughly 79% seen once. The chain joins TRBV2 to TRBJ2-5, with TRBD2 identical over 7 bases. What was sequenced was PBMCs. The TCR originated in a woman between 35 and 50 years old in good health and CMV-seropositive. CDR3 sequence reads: CASSILAVVETQYF. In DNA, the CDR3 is TGTGCCAGCAGTATTCTAGCGGTTGTAGAGACCCAGTACTTC. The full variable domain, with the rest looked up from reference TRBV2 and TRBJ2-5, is EPEVTQTPSHQVTQMGQEVILRCVPISNHLYFYWYRQILGQKVEFLVSFYNNEISEKSEIFDDQFSVERPDGSNFTLKIRSTKLEDSAMYFCASSILAVVETQYFGPGTRLLVL.